The rows below give T cell receptor beta chains drawn from one sample of a study of early T cells in non-severe SARS-CoV-2 infection. TCRdb recomputed calls from the 5' RACE reads with MiXCR, one row per CDR3 protein. The sample has some 91,000 distinct CDR3 sequences, more than 13% seen once. Sequencing used whole blood. All receptors come from an adult who was a healthcare worker with PCR-confirmed SARS-CoV-2 infection or an uninfected control (not recorded which). CDR3s include the opening cysteine and the closing phenylalanine or tryptophan. Fields, in order: V gene, J gene, D gene, CDR3 length, clone size, CDR3 DNA, CDR3 protein. A D gene is named only where the DNA matches it firmly. Part of the rows lack a size; the others show once, few, many or a class for expanded clones.

>TRBV10-2|TRBJ1-4|TRBD1|13|.
TGCGCCAGCAGGGACAGGGAAGGAGAAAAACTGTTTTTT
CASRDREGEKLFF
>TRBV19|TRBJ2-7|.|14|.
TGTGCCAGTAGTATCGGACGTTACTCCTACGAGCAGTACTTC
CASSIGRYSYEQYF
>TRBV28|TRBJ2-7|TRBD2|14|many
TGTGCCAGCAGTTTCGGCGGGAGGGCCGACGAGCAGTACTTC
CASSFGGRADEQYF
>TRBV7-8|TRBJ2-2|TRBD2|15|.
TGTGCCAGCAGACGCGGGAGGGCCGTAAACGGGGAGCTGTTTTTT
CASRRGRAVNGELFF
>TRBV28|TRBJ1-5|TRBD1|13|few
TGTGCCTCCAGGGGGAGGGTCAATCAGCCCCAGCATTTT
CASRGRVNQPQHF
>TRBV4-1|TRBJ1-4|TRBD1|15|few
TGCGCCAGCAGCCAAGTCGGGACAGGATACGAAAAACTGTTTTTT
CASSQVGTGYEKLFF
>TRBV2|TRBJ2-1|.|12|.
TGTGCCAGCAGTACGGATCGGGACTCGACGTTCTTC
CASSTDRDSTFF
>TRBV4-1|TRBJ2-3|.|16|.
TGCGCCAGCAGCCAAGGACACAGGGTCTCCACAGATACGCAGTATTTT
CASSQGHRVSTDTQYF
>TRBV7-9|TRBJ2-2|.|16|many
TGTGCCAGCAGCTCTGGGGGACAACTGAACACCGGGGAGCTGTTTTTT
CASSSGGQLNTGELFF
>TRBV10-2|TRBJ1-5|.|14|many
TGCGCCAGCAGTGAGCGGACCCCCAATCAGCCCCAGCATTTT
CASSERTPNQPQHF
>TRBV5-1|TRBJ2-3|TRBD2|16|.
TGCGCCAGCAGCTTAACAGCGGGAGGGTCCACAGATACGCAGTATTTT
CASSLTAGGSTDTQYF
>TRBV20-1|TRBJ2-4|.|14|.
TGCAGTGCTCATCACCCTAGGGGGGGATACATTCAGTACTTC
CSAHHPRGGYIQYF
>TRBV11-2|TRBJ2-1|.|16|many
TGTGCCAGCAGCCCAAGAGATAAAGCCCCCATCAATGAGCAGTTCTTC
CASSPRDKAPINEQFF
>TRBV19|TRBJ2-1|TRBD2|13|few
TGTGCCAGTAAGGGGCCTAGCGGGAGTGAGCAGTTCTTC
CASKGPSGSEQFF
>TRBV28|TRBJ2-1|.|16|.
TGTGCCAGCAGTCAGGTCGGGGCGGGCCTTGGGAATGAGCAGTTCTTC
CASSQVGAGLGNEQFF
>TRBV28|TRBJ2-5|.|13|.
TGTGCCAGCAGTATGACGGGACCGGAGACCCAGTACTTC
CASSMTGPETQYF
>TRBV6-2/TRBV6-3|TRBJ2-7|.|14|.
TGTGCCAGCAGACAGACTTTCCCCGCGTACGAGCAGTACTTC
CASRQTFPAYEQYF
>TRBV5-1|TRBJ2-1|.|15|.
TGCGCCAGCAGGATGACTCTGTCCCATGACAATGAGCAGTTCTTC
CASRMTLSHDNEQFF
>TRBV2|TRBJ2-7|.|13|.
TGTGCCAGCAGTGAAGGTTTATCGGGGAGGAAGTACTTC
CASSEGLSGRKYF
>TRBV11-2|TRBJ2-7|.|14|.
TGTGCCAGCAGCCCTCTAGACAGCCCCTACGAGCAGTACTTC
CASSPLDSPYEQYF
>TRBV4-1|TRBJ2-1|TRBD2|17|.
TGCGCCAGCAGCCAAGGTGGGGCTAGCGGACGCTACAATGAGCAGTTCTTC
CASSQGGASGRYNEQFF
>TRBV7-9|TRBJ1-4|.|14|few
TGTGCCAGCAGCTTAGCTACAAGTAATGAAAAACTGTTTTTT
CASSLATSNEKLFF
>TRBV7-2|TRBJ2-7|.|14|.
TGTGCCAGCAGCTACCTAGCGACATCCTACGAGCAGTACTTC
CASSYLATSYEQYF
>TRBV4-1|TRBJ2-7|.|13|few
TGCGCCAGCAGCCAAGGGTCTTCCTACGAGCAGTACTTC
CASSQGSSYEQYF
>TRBV2|TRBJ1-1|.|11|few
TGTGCCAGCACCCGACGGGGTGAAGCTTTCTTT
CASTRRGEAFF
>TRBV18|TRBJ1-1|.|14|many
TGTGCCAGCTCACCCCAGACCGAGAACACTGAAGCTTTCTTT
CASSPQTENTEAFF
>TRBV6-2/TRBV6-3|TRBJ1-1|.|12|few
TGTGCCAGCAGAAACAGGGTCGCTGAAGCTTTCTTT
CASRNRVAEAFF
>TRBV6-5|TRBJ2-7|TRBD2|13|.
TGTGCCACCAGACTAGCGGGAGAACTCGAGCAGTACTTC
CATRLAGELEQYF
>TRBV5-1|TRBJ2-7|.|13|many
TGCGCCAGCAGCTTGGGGCACGCCTACGAGCAGTACTTC
CASSLGHAYEQYF
>TRBV5-1|TRBJ2-7|TRBD2|14|.
TGCGCCAGCAGCTTGTGCTGGACTAGTTTCGAGCAGTACTTC
CASSLCWTSFEQYF
>TRBV9|TRBJ2-1|TRBD2|17|.
TGTGCCAGCAGCGTAGACGCGGCGGGAGCTGTTTACAATGAGCAGTTCTTC
CASSVDAAGAVYNEQFF
>TRBV6-1|TRBJ2-7|.|11|.
TGTGCCAGCAGTGGAGGAAGTGAGCAGTACTTC
CASSGGSEQYF
>TRBV6-4|TRBJ2-3|.|13|many
TGTGCCAGCAGCCAAAGCGGCACAGATACGCAGTATTTT
CASSQSGTDTQYF
>TRBV29-1|TRBJ1-1|.|11|many
TGCAGCGCGACTGTGGGTGGTGAAGCTTTCTTT
CSATVGGEAFF
>TRBV7-2|TRBJ1-1|TRBD1|19|.
TGTGCCAGCAGCATACTTTTAGACAGGGGGCGATTTATGAACACTGAAGCTTTCTTT
CASSILLDRGRFMNTEAFF